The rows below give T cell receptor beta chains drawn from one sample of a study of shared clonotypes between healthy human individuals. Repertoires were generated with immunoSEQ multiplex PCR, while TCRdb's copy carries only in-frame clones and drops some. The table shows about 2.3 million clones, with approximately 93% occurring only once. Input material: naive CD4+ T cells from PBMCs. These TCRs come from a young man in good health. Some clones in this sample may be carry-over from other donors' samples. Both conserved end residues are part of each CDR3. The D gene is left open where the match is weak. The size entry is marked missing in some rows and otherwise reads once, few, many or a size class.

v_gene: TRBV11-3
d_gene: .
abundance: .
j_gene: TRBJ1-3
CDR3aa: CASSGTRDTIYF
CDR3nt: TGTGCCAGCTCTGGCACGCGGGACACCATATATTTT

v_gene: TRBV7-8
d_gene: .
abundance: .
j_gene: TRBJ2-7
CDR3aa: CASSSTILYEQYF
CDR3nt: TGTGCCAGCAGCTCCACTATCCTCTACGAGCAGTACTTC

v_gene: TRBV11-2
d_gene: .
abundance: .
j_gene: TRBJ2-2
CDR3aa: CASSLVVWSTGELFF
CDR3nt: TGTGCCAGCAGCTTAGTGGTCTGGAGCACCGGGGAGCTGTTTTTT

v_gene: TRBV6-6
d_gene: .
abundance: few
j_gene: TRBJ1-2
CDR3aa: CASSYSGYGYTF
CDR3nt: TGTGCCAGCAGTTACTCAGGATATGGCTACACCTTC

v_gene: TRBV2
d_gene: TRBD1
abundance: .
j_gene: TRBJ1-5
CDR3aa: CASRPDRAWNQPQHF
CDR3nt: TGTGCCAGCAGACCCGACAGGGCGTGGAACCAGCCCCAGCATTTT

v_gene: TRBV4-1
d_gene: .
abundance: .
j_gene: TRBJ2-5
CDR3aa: CASSSHRDGTQYF
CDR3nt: TGCGCCAGCAGCTCCCACAGGGATGGGACCCAGTACTTC

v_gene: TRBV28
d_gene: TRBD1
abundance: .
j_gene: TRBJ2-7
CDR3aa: CASSPSGTGHYEQYF
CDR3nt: TGTGCCAGCAGTCCGTCCGGGACAGGACACTACGAGCAGTACTTC

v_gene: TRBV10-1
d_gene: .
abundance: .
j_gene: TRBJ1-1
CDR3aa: CASSESTRGGGTEAFF
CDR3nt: TGCGCCAGCAGTGAGTCGACTCGGGGTGGGGGAACTGAAGCTTTCTTT

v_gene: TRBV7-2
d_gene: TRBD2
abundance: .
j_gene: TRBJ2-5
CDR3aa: CASLSTRGGETQYF
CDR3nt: TGTGCCAGCCTTTCGACCCGCGGGGGGGAGACCCAGTACTTC

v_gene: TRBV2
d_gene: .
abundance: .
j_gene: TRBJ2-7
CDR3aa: CASRGLSNEQYF
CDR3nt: TGTGCCAGCCGGGGCTTATCAAACGAGCAGTACTTC

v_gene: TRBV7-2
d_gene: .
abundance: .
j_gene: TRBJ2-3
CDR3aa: CASSLFGQGTDTQYF
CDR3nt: TGTGCCAGCAGCTTATTCGGCCAGGGCACAGATACGCAGTATTTT

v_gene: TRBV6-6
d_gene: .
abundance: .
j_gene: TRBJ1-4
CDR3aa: CASSYSRRDINEKLFF
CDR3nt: TGTGCCAGCAGTTACTCGCGCAGAGACATTAATGAAAAACTGTTTTTT

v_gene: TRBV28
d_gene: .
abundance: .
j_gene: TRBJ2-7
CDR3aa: CASSLYGYEQYF
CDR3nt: TGTGCCAGCAGTTTGTACGGTTACGAGCAGTACTTC

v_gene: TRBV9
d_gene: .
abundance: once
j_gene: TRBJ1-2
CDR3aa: CASSVTDLDYGYTF
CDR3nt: TGTGCCAGCAGCGTAACGGACCTTGACTATGGCTACACCTTC

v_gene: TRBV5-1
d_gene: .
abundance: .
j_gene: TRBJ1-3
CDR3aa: CASTPNPAGGNTIYF
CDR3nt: TGCGCCAGCACCCCCAATCCGGCTGGCGGAAACACCATATATTTT

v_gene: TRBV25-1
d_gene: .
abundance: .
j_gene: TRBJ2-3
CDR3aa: CASRTPNTDTQYF
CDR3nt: TGTGCCAGCCGGACTCCCAACACAGATACGCAGTATTTT

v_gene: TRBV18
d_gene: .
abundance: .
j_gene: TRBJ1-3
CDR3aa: CASSPPGGIPSGNTIYF
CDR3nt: TGTGCCAGCTCACCGCCGGGGGGCATCCCCTCTGGAAACACCATATATTTT

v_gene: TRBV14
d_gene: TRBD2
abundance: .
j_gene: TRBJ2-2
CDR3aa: CASSQVDTSGRRDKELFF
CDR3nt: TGTGCCAGCAGCCAAGTTGACACTAGCGGACGTCGAGACAAGGAGCTGTTTTTT

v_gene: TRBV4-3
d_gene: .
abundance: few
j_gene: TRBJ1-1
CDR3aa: CASSHEPGQGTEAFF
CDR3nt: TGCGCCAGCAGCCATGAACCGGGCCAGGGGACTGAAGCTTTCTTT

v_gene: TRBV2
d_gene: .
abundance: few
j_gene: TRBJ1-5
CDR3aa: CASSGGGGYQPQHF
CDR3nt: TGTGCCAGCAGCGGAGGAGGTGGGTATCAGCCCCAGCATTTT

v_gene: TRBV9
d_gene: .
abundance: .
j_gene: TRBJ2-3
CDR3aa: CASSVEGHSITDTQYF
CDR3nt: TGTGCCAGCAGCGTAGAGGGACACTCAATCACAGATACGCAGTATTTT

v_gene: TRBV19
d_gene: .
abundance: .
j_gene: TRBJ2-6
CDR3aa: CASRPVVLTF
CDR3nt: TGTGCCAGTAGACCCGTAGTCCTGACTTTC

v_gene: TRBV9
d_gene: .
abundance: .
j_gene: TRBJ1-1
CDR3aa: CASSVGLQGYAFF
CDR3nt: TGTGCCAGCAGCGTAGGTCTTCAGGGGTATGCTTTCTTT

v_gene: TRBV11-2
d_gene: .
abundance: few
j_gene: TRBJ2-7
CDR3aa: CASGTSEQYF
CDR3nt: TGTGCCAGCGGGACCAGCGAGCAGTACTTC

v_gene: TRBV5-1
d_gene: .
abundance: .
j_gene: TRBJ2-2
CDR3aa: CASSRGANTGELFF
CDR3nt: TGCGCCAGCAGTAGGGGGGCGAACACCGGGGAGCTGTTTTTT